This T cell receptor (beta chain) derives from a study of CD8+ T cells in alopecia areata. The CDR3 runs to 13 residues. Germline CDR1 is GTSNPN and CDR2 is SVGIG (reference sequence). The ends were cut back, 0 bases at V and 6 bases at J, with 9 bases in the middle. Indicated treatment: oral pan-JAK inhibitor, 5-10 mg twice daily. RNA was extracted and reverse transcribed into cDNA as the sequencing template. The method was immunoSEQ multiplex PCR; TCRdb's version includes in-frame clones alone and lacks a portion of them. The sample consists of roughly 190,000 clones, 60% of them appearing once. The chain joins TRBV30 to TRBJ1-5; D perhaps matches TRBD1 (5 bases). The sequence was obtained from a human donor with alopecia areata. The sample in question was CD4+ T cells sorted from blood, obtained at week 24, from a patient treated with tofacitinib. CDR3 in DNA: TGTGCCTGGAGTGTGGGGGGGAGTCAGCCCCAGCATTTT. It codes for CAWSVGGSQPQHF.